This T cell receptor beta chain is drawn from a study of cytomegalovirus exposure and HLA in healthy donors. Whole-study findings and limits: What a later analysis showed was that several of the most significant clusters appeared linked to common viral pathogens. The study flagged roughly 160 TCR beta chains as cytomegalovirus-associated.

Germline CDR1 reads SGHAT; CDR2 reads FQNNGV. Trimming removed 6 bases from V and 3 bases from J, with 14 bases in between. This CDR3 contains 15 residues. With 60 Vbeta and 13 Jbeta primers, the PCR was carried out. Sequenced by immunoSEQ multiplex PCR; TCRdb stores in-frame clones only, minus some. Here the sample spans tens of thousands of clones, about nine tenths being singletons. Remarks on this clone: Its antigen is currently unknown.

The sequencing input was PBMCs. This clonotype was obtained from a man aged 25-45 years in good health and CMV-seropositive. The chain recombines TRBV11-2 with TRBJ1-4; weak D call: TRBD1 (6 bases). The CDR3 DNA sequence: TGTGCCAGCAGACGACAGGTTTGGGCTAATGAAAAACTGTTTTTT. Translation gives CASRRQVWANEKLFF.